This T cell receptor (beta chain) was documented in a study of a mutant IDH1 vaccine in newly diagnosed glioma. Study information: Among treated patients, about 60% were male and around 40% female, and mean age was around 40 years. Radiotherapy, temozolomide, or both had been given previously, and both were given to most. Study results and caveats: Patients showed vaccine-induced immune responses at a rate of approximately 92%.

Time point reported: baseline, week 1 (first vaccination visit). Noted treatment: pre-vaccination baseline after standard-of-care therapy. Those who donated had recent WHO grade 3 or 4 IDH1-mutant, ATRX-lost astrocytomas. Produced via immunoSEQ multiplex PCR; TCRdb's table is partial and in-frame only. Of over 80,000 clones listed, 85% to 90% are singletons. The CDR3 runs to 15 residues. The germline CDR1 and CDR2 sequences are MNHEY and SVGAGI. The J segment lost 8 bases and the V segment lost 0 bases, leaving 4 bases of the junction unmatched. Points on this clone: Its antigen is as yet unknown.

V and J are TRBV6-5 and TRBJ1-4; 9 bases are shared with TRBD1. The origin of this receptor is a woman aged 50 to 65 with glioma. Here the sequenced sample was PBMCs, taken from a glioma patient treated with radiotherapy, temozolomide or both. CDR3 amino acids: CASSYSGTGREKLFF. The CDR3 DNA sequence: TGTGCCAGCAGTTACTCCGGGACAGGGCGAGAAAAACTGTTTTTT.